These 17 T cell receptor beta chains were all obtained from the same sample, sequenced in a study of blood T cell repertoires in COVID-19. Assay used: immunoSEQ multiplex PCR; TCRdb lists only in-frame clones, some missing. The data contain about 210,000 clones, approximately 91% of them singletons. The sample consisted of peripheral blood. The receptor source for this set is a woman aged 40 to 50 with acute or convalescent COVID-19.

In this sample, this clone is medium-sized. The CDR3 reads CASRAGFGSPLHF. CDR3 nucleotides: TGTGCCAGCAGGGCGGGATTTGGGTCACCCCTCCACTTT. The chain has TRBV27 and TRBJ1-6; D is unresolved. Germline CDR1 reads MNHEY; CDR2 reads SMNVEV (reference sequence). Trimming cost V 6 bases and J 10 bases, with 13 bases left between them. This CDR3 contains 13 residues.

This clone has just one count. V is TRBV7-8 and J is TRBJ1-2; D remains ambiguous. This CDR3 has 14 residues. Trimming removed 1 base at V and 2 bases at J, with 8 bases between. Germline V gene lookup returns CDR1 SGHVS and CDR2 FQNEAQ. CDR3 residues: CASSLDAGNYGYTF. In nucleotides, the CDR3 is TGTGCCAGCAGCTTAGACGCGGGGAACTATGGCTACACCTTC.

In its sample, this clone was seen a few times. J is TRBJ2-1 and V is TRBV30, with 13 bases fitting TRBD2. The CDR3 spans 13 residues. J lost 8 bases, V lost 4 bases, and 2 bases had no gene match. Germline loops: CDR1 GTSNPN, CDR2 SVGIG (reference sequence). Here the CDR3 DNA reads TGTGCCTGGAAACTAGCGGGGGGGCATGAGCAGTTCTTC. It translates to CAWKLAGGHEQFF.

The chain uses TRBV2 and TRBJ1-5; D uncertain. Trimming stripped 4 bases from V and 3 bases from J, with 7 bases between. The CDR3 is 13 amino acids. Germline CDR1 is SNHLY and CDR2 is FYNNEI. CDR3 protein: CASSADYNQPQHF. CDR3 nucleotide sequence: TGTGCCAGCAGTGCAGATTACAATCAGCCCCAGCATTTT.

The chain employs TRBV3-1 (or the pseudogene TRBV3-2) and TRBJ2-7, with 7 bases lining up with TRBD2. The ends lost 1 base at V and 4 bases at J; junction bases unmatched: 4. CDR3 length: 14 residues. Germline CDR1 and CDR2: LGHDT and YNNKEL (reference sequence). The CDR3 region has the DNA TGTGCCAGCAGCCAAGGGACTAGAACATACGAGCAGTACGTC. This encodes CASSQGTRTYEQYV.

V gene TRBV12-3 or TRBV12-4 combines with J gene TRBJ2-1, with 7 bases fitting TRBD2. Germline trimming cut 1 base from V and 11 bases from J; bases unmatched to any gene: 5. This CDR3 comprises 13 residues. The DNA of the CDR3 is TGTGCCAGCAGTTTAGAGGGAGGGACCAAGCAGTTCTTC. It is translated as CASSLEGGTKQFF.

The genes are TRBV27 and TRBJ1-6; a weak D match, TRBD1 (6 bases). Between the trimmed V and J ends, which lost 6 bases and 14 bases, there was a span of 29 bases. Per germline, CDR1 MNHEY and CDR2 SMNVEV (reference sequence). This CDR3 comprises 17 residues. As DNA, the CDR3 is TGTGCCAGCAGGCTAAGGGGACACTCCGGCCCGTTGCGGACCCTCCACTTT. This encodes CASRLRGHSGPLRTLHF.

The gene calls are TRBV19 and TRBJ1-1; maybe TRBD1 (6 bases). V was pared by 1 base and J by 7 bases, with 19 bases between. Germline V gene data show CDR1 as LNHDA and CDR2 as SQIVND (reference sequence). The CDR3 loop spans 16 amino acids. CDR3 bases: TGTGCCAGTAGTATAGTCCCTCTGGACAGCTCCAATGAAGCTTTCTTT. Residues: CASSIVPLDSSNEAFF.

V usage is TRBV4-1 and J usage is TRBJ1-1; D not resolved. CDR1 is MGHRA and CDR2 is YSYEKL in the germline V gene. This CDR3 is 14 amino acids long. Trimming pared 0 bases from V and 1 base from J, leaving 6 bases between. CDR3 region: CASSQETENTEAFF. CDR3 DNA: TGCGCCAGCAGCCAAGAAACAGAGAACACTGAAGCTTTCTTT.

The chain combines TRBV5-6 with TRBJ1-2; the D gene is possibly TRBD1 (5 bases). The CDR3 length is 15 residues. V was trimmed by 2 bases and J by 8 bases, leaving 19 bases between them. CDR1 is SGHDT and CDR2 is YYEEEE in the germline V gene. The CDR3 DNA sequence: TGTGCCAGCAGCTTAATACTGACAGTTATGGAAGGCTACACCTTC. It encodes CASSLILTVMEGYTF.

V is TRBV7-6 and J is TRBJ2-2; D is possibly TRBD1 (6 bases). Between the trimmed V and J ends, which lost 4 bases and 4 bases, there was a span of 13 bases. The germline V gene encodes CDR1 SGHVS and CDR2 FNYEAQ. This CDR3 region has 15 residues. Here the CDR3 DNA reads TGTGCCAGCAGCTGGGCAACAGGGTCCACCGGGGAGCTGTTTTTT. This codes for CASSWATGSTGELFF.

This clone occurred once. CDR3 sequence: CAISETDSRGRTQYF. CDR3 DNA: TGTGCCATCAGTGAGACCGACTCCCGGGGGAGGACCCAGTACTTC. The genes are TRBV10-3 and TRBJ2-5, with a possible D match to TRBD2 (6 bases). The ends were cut back, 2 bases at V and 7 bases at J, with 17 bases in the middle. Germline V CDR1 and CDR2: ENHRY, SYGVKD. The CDR3 totals 15 residues.

This chain links TRBV6-2 or TRBV6-3 with TRBJ2-7, with D unresolved. CDR3 size: 12 residues. The V gene's germline CDR1 is MNHEY and CDR2 SVGEGT. V lost 4 bases and J lost 0, with 4 bases in between. The CDR3 DNA is TGTGCCAGCAGTTCGAGCTCCTACGAGCAGTACGTC. Translating gives CASSSSSYEQYV.

V is TRBV21-1 and J is TRBJ1-2. TRBV21-1 is classified as a pseudogene. This CDR3 comprises 14 residues. The CDR3 DNA reads TGTGCCAGCAGCAAGATCCGGGGAGGGTATGGCTACACCTTC. It codes for CASSKIRGGYGYTF.

This chain joins TRBV6-5 and TRBJ2-7, with D possibly matching TRBD1 (5 bases). Per the germline V gene, CDR1 is MNHEY and CDR2 is SVGAGI. The V end was cut by 6 bases, the J end by 2 bases, with 11 bases between. The CDR3 is 13 amino acids. The CDR3 DNA reads as TGTGCCAGCAGACTATCAGGGCCCTACGAGCAGTACGTC. It specifies CASRLSGPYEQYV.

This sequence joins TRBV7-9 and TRBJ1-4; 7 bases match TRBD1. The CDR3 spans 17 residues. Germline values: CDR1 SEHNR, CDR2 FQNEAQ (reference sequence). V shed 1 base and J 1 base; nucleotides not matched to a gene: 6. This chain's CDR3 is CASSLGQGRVTNEKLFF. DNA of the CDR3: TGTGCCAGCAGCTTAGGACAGGGAAGGGTAACTAATGAAAAACTGTTTTTT.

The chain employs TRBV3-1 (or the pseudogene TRBV3-2) and TRBJ2-1; D unclear. This CDR3 contains 13 residues. V lost 4 bases, J lost 6 bases, and 10 bases lay in between. Germline V gene lookup returns CDR1 LGHDT and CDR2 YNNKEL (reference sequence). DNA of the CDR3: TGTGCCAGCAGCCCCCCGTTGAGCAATGAGCAGTTCTTC. It is translated as CASSPPLSNEQFF.